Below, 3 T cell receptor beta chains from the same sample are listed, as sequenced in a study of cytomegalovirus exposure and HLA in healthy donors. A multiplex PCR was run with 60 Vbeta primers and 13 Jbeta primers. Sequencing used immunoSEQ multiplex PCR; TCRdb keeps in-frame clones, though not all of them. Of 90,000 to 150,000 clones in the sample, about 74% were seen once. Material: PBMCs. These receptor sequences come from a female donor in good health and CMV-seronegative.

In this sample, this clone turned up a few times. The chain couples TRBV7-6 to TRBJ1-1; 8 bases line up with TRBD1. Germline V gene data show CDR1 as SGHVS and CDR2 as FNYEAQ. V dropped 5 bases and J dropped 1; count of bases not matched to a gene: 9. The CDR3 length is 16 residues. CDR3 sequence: CASSPRTGSGNTEAFF. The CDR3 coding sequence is TGTGCCAGCAGCCCCCGGACAGGGAGTGGGAACACTGAAGCTTTCTTT.

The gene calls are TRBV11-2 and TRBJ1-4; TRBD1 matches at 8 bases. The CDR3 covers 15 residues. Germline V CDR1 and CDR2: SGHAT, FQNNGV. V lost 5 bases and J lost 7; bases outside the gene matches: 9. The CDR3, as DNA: TGTGCCAGCAGCCGTTACGGACAGGGAGGTGAAAAACTGTTTTTT. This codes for CASSRYGQGGEKLFF.

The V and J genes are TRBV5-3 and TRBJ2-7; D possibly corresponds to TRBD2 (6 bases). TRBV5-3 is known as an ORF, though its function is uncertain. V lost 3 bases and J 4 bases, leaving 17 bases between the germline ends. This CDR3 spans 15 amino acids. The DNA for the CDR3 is TGTGCCAGAAGCTCTCCCCGGGACTCGCAATACGAGCAGTACTTC. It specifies CARSSPRDSQYEQYF.